Listed below are T cell receptor beta chains from one sample, sequenced in a study of molecular identifiers for immune sequencing clone quantification. TCRdb analysed the PCR reads with MiXCR anew, one entry per CDR3 protein. This table holds about 640,000 distinct CDR3 sequences, less than 20% found once. The sequencing sample was made of naive CD8+ T cells from blood, with Jurkat cell RNA spiked in. All receptors derive from a human donor in good health. Some libraries in this study had Jurkat cell RNA spiked in. Each CDR3 is given with its conserved first and last residue. A D gene is named only where the DNA matches it firmly. Some rows have no size entry. The others give once, few or many, or a class for an expanded clone.

J: TRBJ2-2; length: 17; size: .; D: TRBD1; V: TRBV11-2; CDR3: CASSFPGGVSSTGELFF; DNA: TGTGCCAGCAGCTTCCCAGGGGGCGTATCGAGCACCGGGGAGCTGTTTTTT
J: TRBJ2-2; length: 16; size: few; D: TRBD2; V: TRBV7-6; CDR3: CASSHSGGAFTGELFF; DNA: TGTGCCAGCAGTCACAGCGGGGGGGCTTTTACCGGGGAGCTGTTTTTT
J: TRBJ2-5; length: 15; size: many; D: .; V: TRBV7-2; CDR3: CASSLLGGNQETQYF; DNA: TGTGCCAGCAGCTTATTAGGAGGGAATCAAGAGACCCAGTACTTC
J: TRBJ2-7; length: 14; size: many; D: .; V: TRBV7-9; CDR3: CASSLVVGAREQYF; DNA: TGTGCCAGCAGCCTCGTTGTGGGCGCCCGAGAGCAGTACTTC
J: TRBJ1-2; length: 17; size: many; D: .; V: TRBV2; CDR3: CASSEAVQVESNYGYTF; DNA: TGTGCCAGCAGTGAAGCGGTACAGGTCGAGTCTAACTATGGCTACACCTTC
J: TRBJ2-1; length: 18; size: many; D: TRBD2; V: TRBV4-3; CDR3: CASSHEWTSGGVSHEQFF; DNA: TGCGCCAGCAGCCATGAATGGACTAGCGGGGGGGTGTCCCATGAGCAGTTCTTC
J: TRBJ2-2; length: 11; size: few; D: .; V: TRBV12-3/TRBV12-4; CDR3: CAIQITGELFF; DNA: TGTGCCATCCAAATCACCGGGGAGCTGTTTTTT
J: TRBJ1-1; length: 14; size: many; D: .; V: TRBV10-2; CDR3: CASSESLGATEAFF; DNA: TGCGCCAGCAGTGAGTCGTTGGGGGCCACTGAAGCTTTCTTT
J: TRBJ2-2; length: 15; size: many; D: .; V: TRBV6-5; CDR3: CASSPRQVNTGELFF; DNA: TGTGCCAGCAGTCCCCGACAGGTGAACACCGGGGAGCTGTTTTTT
J: TRBJ2-5; length: 15; size: .; D: .; V: TRBV20-1; CDR3: CSGRGPYDMQETQYF; DNA: TGCAGTGGCAGGGGCCCCTACGACATGCAAGAGACCCAGTACTTC
J: TRBJ2-3; length: 21; size: once; D: TRBD1; V: TRBV15; CDR3: CATSRGFGTGGAGALRDTQYF; DNA: TGTGCCACCAGCAGAGGTTTTGGGACAGGGGGCGCGGGGGCACTAAGGGATACGCAGTATTTT
J: TRBJ2-7; length: 15; size: few; D: TRBD2; V: TRBV7-9; CDR3: CASRHGTSGSYEQYF; DNA: TGTGCCAGCAGACATGGGACTAGCGGGAGCTACGAGCAGTACTTC
J: TRBJ1-1; length: 15; size: many; D: .; V: TRBV5-4; CDR3: CASSPGAGMYTEAFF; DNA: TGTGCCAGCAGCCCGGGGGCTGGGATGTACACTGAAGCTTTCTTT
J: TRBJ1-2; length: 14; size: many; D: .; V: TRBV6-2/TRBV6-3; CDR3: CASSSPGHLYGYTF; DNA: TGTGCCAGCAGTTCGCCGGGACACCTCTATGGCTACACCTTC
J: TRBJ2-7; length: 14; size: .; D: .; V: TRBV6-2/TRBV6-3; CDR3: CASSYGRVEYEQYF; DNA: TGTGCCAGCAGTTACGGCAGGGTTGAGTACGAGCAGTACTTC
J: TRBJ2-7; length: 18; size: few; D: TRBD1; V: TRBV7-8; CDR3: CASSSIPGQGATPYEQYF; DNA: TGTGCCAGCAGCTCAATACCGGGACAGGGGGCGACCCCCTACGAGCAGTACTTC
J: TRBJ2-7; length: 14; size: many; D: TRBD2; V: TRBV6-5; CDR3: CASSQSGRDYEQYF; DNA: TGTGCCAGCAGTCAAAGCGGGAGGGATTACGAGCAGTACTTC
J: TRBJ2-7; length: 16; size: few; D: .; V: TRBV4-3; CDR3: CASSQERARSSYEQYF; DNA: TGCGCCAGCAGCCAAGAACGAGCGAGAAGCTCCTACGAGCAGTACTTC
J: TRBJ2-7; length: 13; size: many; D: .; V: TRBV12-5; CDR3: CASGPVLSDEQYF; DNA: TGTGCTAGTGGCCCGGTATTGAGTGACGAGCAGTACTTC
J: TRBJ2-2; length: 14; size: .; D: TRBD1; V: TRBV27; CDR3: CASSFRGRDGELFF; DNA: TGTGCCAGCAGTTTCAGGGGGCGGGACGGGGAGCTGTTTTTT
J: TRBJ2-4; length: 15; size: many; D: TRBD2; V: TRBV2; CDR3: CASSPIGLAENIQYF; DNA: TGTGCCAGCAGTCCCATAGGACTAGCGGAAAACATTCAGTACTTC
J: TRBJ1-1; length: 15; size: many; D: .; V: TRBV24-1; CDR3: CATSDFAEMNTEAFF; DNA: TGTGCCACCAGTGATTTCGCCGAGATGAACACTGAAGCTTTCTTT
J: TRBJ1-6; length: 14; size: many; D: .; V: TRBV30; CDR3: CAWSAGGALSPLHF; DNA: TGTGCCTGGAGTGCTGGCGGGGCCTTGTCACCCCTCCACTTT
J: TRBJ1-4; length: 12; size: many; D: .; V: TRBV3-1; CDR3: CASSQDAEKLFF; DNA: TGTGCCAGCAGCCAAGATGCTGAAAAACTGTTTTTT
J: TRBJ2-1; length: 16; size: few; D: TRBD2; V: TRBV2; CDR3: CASSEVLAGRRNEQFF; DNA: TGTGCCAGCAGTGAAGTACTAGCGGGACGGAGGAATGAGCAGTTCTTC
J: TRBJ1-2; length: 13; size: .; D: .; V: TRBV20-1; CDR3: CSARDLQGYGYTF; DNA: TGCAGTGCTAGAGATTTGCAGGGTTATGGCTACACCTTC
J: TRBJ2-1; length: 14; size: .; D: TRBD2; V: TRBV7-9; CDR3: CASSSLAGGVEQFF; DNA: TGTGCCAGCAGCTCCCTAGCGGGGGGCGTTGAGCAGTTCTTC
J: TRBJ2-1; length: 11; size: many; D: .; V: TRBV5-4; CDR3: CASSLWGEQFF; DNA: TGTGCCAGCAGCTTGTGGGGTGAGCAGTTCTTC
J: TRBJ1-1; length: 12; size: .; D: .; V: TRBV29-1; CDR3: CGVLGANTEASF; DNA: TGCGGCGTTCTTGGGGCCAACACTGAAGCTTCCTTT
J: TRBJ2-5; length: 15; size: many; D: TRBD2; V: TRBV2; CDR3: CASSGLAGGQETQYF; DNA: TGTGCCAGCAGTGGGTTAGCGGGGGGCCAAGAGACCCAGTACTTC
J: TRBJ1-5; length: 13; size: .; D: .; V: TRBV28; CDR3: CTSEDAGNQPQHF; DNA: TGTACCAGCGAAGATGCTGGCAATCAGCCCCAGCATTTT
J: TRBJ1-1; length: 13; size: many; D: .; V: TRBV27; CDR3: CASSVTDNTEAFF; DNA: TGTGCCAGCAGTGTGACAGATAACACTGAAGCTTTCTTT
J: TRBJ1-3; length: 13; size: few; D: .; V: TRBV7-9; CDR3: CASSLVGGNTIYF; DNA: TGTGCCAGCAGCTTAGTCGGAGGAAACACCATATATTTT
J: TRBJ2-5; length: 14; size: many; D: .; V: TRBV13; CDR3: CASSGPPGQETQYF; DNA: TGTGCCAGCAGCGGGCCTCCCGGCCAAGAGACCCAGTACTTC
J: TRBJ1-5; length: 17; size: many; D: TRBD1; V: TRBV6-2/TRBV6-3; CDR3: CASSYPTGTGGGQPQHF; DNA: TGTGCCAGCAGTTACCCCACCGGGACAGGGGGCGGTCAGCCCCAGCATTTT
J: TRBJ2-7; length: 13; size: few; D: TRBD2; V: TRBV5-1; CDR3: CASSPTGGNEQYF; DNA: TGCGCCAGCAGCCCCACCGGGGGGAACGAGCAGTACTTC
J: TRBJ2-1; length: 15; size: .; D: TRBD2; V: TRBV6-5; CDR3: CASRVGLAGVNEQFF; DNA: TGTGCCAGCAGGGTAGGACTAGCGGGAGTTAATGAGCAGTTCTTC
J: TRBJ1-1; length: 12; size: .; D: .; V: TRBV20-1; CDR3: CSHSQLNTEAFF; DNA: TGCAGTCACTCACAGCTGAACACTGAAGCTTTCTTT
J: TRBJ2-4; length: 20; size: many; D: TRBD1; V: TRBV29-1; CDR3: CSVEDRIGQGKGWSKNIQYF; DNA: TGCAGCGTTGAAGATCGAATTGGACAGGGGAAGGGTTGGTCCAAAAACATTCAGTACTTC
J: TRBJ2-7; length: 13; size: .; D: .; V: TRBV14; CDR3: CASNPPAGCEQYF; DNA: TGTGCCAGCAACCCCCCGGCAGGGTGCGAGCAGTACTTC
J: TRBJ2-5; length: 20; size: .; D: TRBD2; V: TRBV4-3; CDR3: CASSQDLAASGSWEGETQYF; DNA: TGCGCCAGCAGCCAAGATCTCGCGGCTAGCGGGAGTTGGGAGGGGGAGACCCAGTACTTC
J: TRBJ2-7; length: 15; size: many; D: TRBD1; V: TRBV6-5; CDR3: CASSDLDRGPYEQYF; DNA: TGTGCCAGCAGTGACCTGGACAGGGGGCCGTACGAGCAGTACTTC
J: TRBJ2-5; length: 19; size: many; D: TRBD2; V: TRBV6-2/TRBV6-3; CDR3: CASSYRNTLALAAQETQYF; DNA: TGTGCCAGCAGTTACCGAAATACCCTCGCACTAGCGGCCCAAGAGACCCAGTACTTC
J: TRBJ2-3; length: 22; size: many; D: TRBD2; V: TRBV4-1; CDR3: CASSQAGGFTGTSGGITDTQYF; DNA: TGCGCCAGCAGCCAAGCCGGGGGATTCACCGGGACTAGCGGGGGAATCACAGATACGCAGTATTTT
J: TRBJ1-1; length: 13; size: many; D: .; V: TRBV19; CDR3: CASSIVEGTEAFF; DNA: TGTGCCAGTAGTATAGTAGAGGGTACTGAAGCTTTCTTT
J: TRBJ2-7; length: 18; size: many; D: .; V: TRBV28; CDR3: CASSGLRDPGFRPYEQYF; DNA: TGTGCCAGCAGTGGCCTCCGGGACCCCGGTTTCCGGCCCTACGAGCAGTACTTC
J: TRBJ2-3; length: 15; size: many; D: .; V: TRBV27; CDR3: CASSLRPAGTDTQYF; DNA: TGTGCCAGCAGTTTACGCCCCGCGGGCACAGATACGCAGTATTTT
J: TRBJ2-7; length: 13; size: .; D: .; V: TRBV6-1; CDR3: CASSEGQTYEQYF; DNA: TGTGCCAGCAGTGAAGGACAGACCTACGAGCAGTACTTC
J: TRBJ1-3; length: 20; size: many; D: TRBD1; V: TRBV12-5; CDR3: CASGLVRIGQGTTNGNTIYF; DNA: TGTGCTAGTGGTTTGGTCCGCATCGGACAGGGGACTACGAATGGAAACACCATATATTTT
J: TRBJ2-1; length: 16; size: few; D: TRBD2; V: TRBV2; CDR3: CASIAGKYTYGGEQFF; DNA: TGTGCCAGCATAGCGGGAAAATACACTTATGGCGGTGAGCAGTTCTTC